Listed below are T cell receptor beta chains from one sample, sequenced in a study of early T cells in non-severe SARS-CoV-2 infection. One entry per CDR3 protein results from TCRdb running MiXCR on the 5' RACE reads. Of about 83,000 distinct CDR3 sequences listed, roughly an eighth are singletons. The sequenced sample was whole blood. The receptors were sampled from an adult who was a healthcare worker with PCR-confirmed SARS-CoV-2 infection or an uninfected control (not recorded which). Each CDR3 is given with its conserved first and last residue. Fields, in order: D gene, clone size, V gene, J gene, CDR3 DNA, CDR3 protein. A D gene is named only where the DNA matches it firmly. Clone size is given for some rows only: seen once, a few or many times, or a class if the clone is expanded.

>NA|NA|TRBV9|TRBJ2-3
TGTGCCAGCAGCGTAGGACTAGTAGGATCAGATACGCAGTATTTT
CASSVGLVGSDTQYF
>TRBD1|many|TRBV5-1|TRBJ1-1
TGCGCCAGCAGCCGGAGGGGACAGCAGAACACTGAAGCTTTCTTT
CASSRRGQQNTEAFF
>NA|NA|TRBV29-1|TRBJ2-2
TGCAGCGTTGTAGCGTCCGGGGAGCTGTTTTTT
CSVVASGELFF
>NA|few|TRBV18|TRBJ2-3
TGTGCCAGCTCACCGTACAGGGCAGCCCCAGATACGCAGTATTTT
CASSPYRAAPDTQYF
>NA|many|TRBV12-3/TRBV12-4|TRBJ1-1
TGTGCCAGCAGGACGACAGTGAACACTGAAGCTTTCTTT
CASRTTVNTEAFF
>NA|NA|TRBV20-1|TRBJ2-3
TGCAGTGCTAGCCTAGGGAGCACAGATACGCAGTATTTT
CSASLGSTDTQYF
>NA|many|TRBV5-4|TRBJ1-5
TGTGCCAGCAGCTCCCTCGGAAGCAATCAGCCCCAGCATTTT
CASSSLGSNQPQHF
>TRBD1|NA|TRBV13|TRBJ2-3
TGTGCCAGCAGCTTTTTTCCCCGGACAGGGGGCGGCCAAGATACGCAGTATTTT
CASSFFPRTGGGQDTQYF
>TRBD2|NA|TRBV5-1|TRBJ2-3
TGCGCCAGCAGCTTTAGCGGGGGCACAGATACGCAGTATTTT
CASSFSGGTDTQYF
>TRBD1|few|TRBV11-2|TRBJ2-7
TGTGCCAGCAGCTTTACGACAGGGGGATTGGGGGAGCAGTACTTC
CASSFTTGGLGEQYF
>TRBD1|few|TRBV12-3/TRBV12-4|TRBJ1-1
TGTGCCAGCAGTTTCGGAACAGGGGGGACGGTCACTGAAGCTTTCTTT
CASSFGTGGTVTEAFF
>NA|NA|TRBV20-1|TRBJ2-5
TGCAGTGCTGGGGGACTCAGCGGTGTGACCCAGTACTTC
CSAGGLSGVTQYF
>NA|few|TRBV11-2|TRBJ1-6
TGTGCCAGCAGCTTAGACCTCAATTCACCCCTCCACTTT
CASSLDLNSPLHF
>TRBD1|many|TRBV4-1|TRBJ1-1
TGCGCCAGCAGCCAACCTACACGGACAGGGGGCACTGAAGCTTTCTTT
CASSQPTRTGGTEAFF
>NA|many|TRBV25-1|TRBJ1-6
TGTGCCAGCAGCCCGCAACAGGGCGGGAATTCACCCCTCCACTTT
CASSPQQGGNSPLHF
>NA|many|TRBV3-1|TRBJ1-2
TGTGCCAGCAGCCAACCACCTGGCTATGGCTACACCTTC
CASSQPPGYGYTF
>NA|many|TRBV6-5|TRBJ1-2
TGTGCCAGCAGGAACGCACAGCCTAACTATGGCTACACCTTC
CASRNAQPNYGYTF
>NA|few|TRBV29-1|TRBJ2-7
TGCAGCGTTGTAAAGGGTAACAACGAGCAGTACTTC
CSVVKGNNEQYF
>NA|NA|TRBV7-2|TRBJ2-7
TGTGCCAGCAGTCTTGCCCTTGGGGACTACGAGCAGTACTTC
CASSLALGDYEQYF
>NA|few|TRBV3-1|TRBJ2-3
TGTGCCAGCAGCCAACGCAGCGGAGCCACAGATACGCAGTATTTT
CASSQRSGATDTQYF
>NA|NA|TRBV7-2|TRBJ2-1
TGTGCCAGCAGCTTCGTGGCGGCACTATACAATGAGCAGTTCTTC
CASSFVAALYNEQFF
>TRBD1|many|TRBV7-9|TRBJ1-2
TGTGCCAGCAGCTTAAGTTGGGACAGACCCCCTCGCTACACCTTC
CASSLSWDRPPRYTF
>NA|few|TRBV25-1|TRBJ1-1
TGTGCCAGCAGGGACAGACACACTGAAGCTTTCTTT
CASRDRHTEAFF
>NA|NA|TRBV6-4|TRBJ2-1
TGTGCCACCCCCCTTGGGGGGTACAATGAGCAGTTCTTC
CATPLGGYNEQFF
>NA|many|TRBV11-2|TRBJ1-2
TGTGCCAGCAGCCCCGTCCGTTCGTCGAAGACCGGCTACACCTTC
CASSPVRSSKTGYTF
>NA|few|TRBV29-1|TRBJ2-5
TGCAGCGTTGTAGGACCGGGAGAGACCCAGTACTTC
CSVVGPGETQYF
>TRBD2|NA|TRBV12-3/TRBV12-4|TRBJ2-3
TGTGCCAGCAGAGCTAGCGGGGGGCCTAGCACAGATACGCAGTATTTT
CASRASGGPSTDTQYF
>TRBD1|few|TRBV29-1|TRBJ1-2
TGCAGCGTAACACCTGACAGGGGGATAGGCTACACCTTC
CSVTPDRGIGYTF
>NA|many|TRBV18|TRBJ2-7
TGTGCCAGCTCACAAAGGGCCTCCTACGAGCAGTACTTC
CASSQRASYEQYF
>TRBD1|NA|TRBV5-1|TRBJ2-1
TGCGCCAGCAGCTGGGGCCGGACAGGGAGGAATGAGCAGTTCTTC
CASSWGRTGRNEQFF
>NA|many|TRBV10-2|TRBJ2-7
TGCGCCACAGGGGGGGGATTCTACGAGCAGTACTTC
CATGGGFYEQYF
>TRBD2|many|TRBV28|TRBJ2-1
TGTGCCAGCACAACTAGCGGGGGGGCGGTTGAGCAGTTCTTC
CASTTSGGAVEQFF
>TRBD1|NA|TRBV19|TRBJ1-5
TGTGCCAGTGCCGGGACAGGGAATCAGCCCCAGCATTTT
CASAGTGNQPQHF
>NA|few|TRBV30|TRBJ1-1
TGTGCCTGGGGCGGTCACGGCGGCACTGAAGCTTTCTTT
CAWGGHGGTEAFF
>TRBD1|many|TRBV5-1|TRBJ2-7
TGCGCCAGCAGCTTGGGGGGACAGGGTTCCTACGAGCAGTACTTC
CASSLGGQGSYEQYF
>TRBD2|few|TRBV3-1|TRBJ2-7
TGTGCCAGCAGCCAAGTCCCAATCTTTAGCGGGGGCTCCTACGAGCAGTACTTC
CASSQVPIFSGGSYEQYF
>TRBD1|many|TRBV7-9|TRBJ2-1
TGTGCCAGCAGCCCTAAAACGGGACAGGGGAGGTCCTACAATGAGCAGTTCTTC
CASSPKTGQGRSYNEQFF
>NA|NA|TRBV29-1|TRBJ2-7
TGCAGCGTTACGACTGAATTCTACGAGCAGTACTTC
CSVTTEFYEQYF
>TRBD1|many|TRBV18|TRBJ2-1
TGTGCCAGCTCAGCCGGGACAGGGGTCCGAGGGGAGCAGTTCTTC
CASSAGTGVRGEQFF
>NA|NA|TRBV25-1|TRBJ1-1
TGTGCCAGCAGTGACCCCGGGGGGTACACTGAAGCTTTCTTT
CASSDPGGYTEAFF
>TRBD2|NA|TRBV3-1|TRBJ2-2
TGTGCCAGCACCCAACACGGGGGGACTAGGAACACCGGGGAGCTGTTTTTT
CASTQHGGTRNTGELFF
>TRBD2|NA|TRBV12-3/TRBV12-4|TRBJ2-2
TGTGCCAGCAGCCTAAGACTAGCGGGGGGGCCCGGGGAGCTGTTTTTT
CASSLRLAGGPGELFF
>NA|NA|TRBV7-2|TRBJ1-4
TGTGCCAGCAGCCCACATGCGCTACATGAAAAACTGTTTTTT
CASSPHALHEKLFF
>NA|few|TRBV7-8|TRBJ2-7
TGTGCCAGCGGACCGAAGGCGACTAGCTACGAGCAGTACTTC
CASGPKATSYEQYF
>NA|NA|TRBV25-1|TRBJ1-1
TGTGCCAGCAGTACGGTAGGGGCCATGAACACTGAAGCTTTCTTT
CASSTVGAMNTEAFF
>NA|few|TRBV6-5|TRBJ1-3
TGTGCCAGCAGCGACGGATCTGGAAACACCATATATTTT
CASSDGSGNTIYF
>TRBD1|many|TRBV6-6|TRBJ2-3
TGTGCCAGTAGGGACAGGGGCTCAAGGGATACGCAGTATTTT
CASRDRGSRDTQYF
>NA|NA|TRBV7-6|TRBJ2-7
TGTGCCAGCAGCTTCCCGGCGGGCGAGCAGTACTTC
CASSFPAGEQYF
>NA|many|TRBV7-8|TRBJ1-2
TGTGCCAGCAGCTTAGTATCTGGTCAGGCCTATGGCTACACCTTC
CASSLVSGQAYGYTF
>NA|few|TRBV20-1|TRBJ2-5
TGCAGTGCTAGAGATTGGCGCTCCCTAGAGACCCAGTACTTC
CSARDWRSLETQYF
>NA|NA|TRBV10-1|TRBJ2-3
TGCGCCAGCAGTGAGGGGGGCGCGGCAGATACGCAGTATTTT
CASSEGGAADTQYF
>NA|many|TRBV7-8|TRBJ2-3
TGTGCCAGCAGCTTCTTGGGGGGGCCGTGGAGCACAGATACGCAGTATTTT
CASSFLGGPWSTDTQYF
>NA|NA|TRBV12-2|TRBJ2-7
TGTGCAAGTCGCTCTGCCCCGGACGAGCAGTACTTC
CASRSAPDEQYF
>TRBD1|many|TRBV20-1|TRBJ1-5
TGCAGTGCAAGGCAGGGGGTCGGACAGCCCCAGCATTTT
CSARQGVGQPQHF
>NA|NA|TRBV6-1|TRBJ1-2
TGTGCCAGCAGTGTGGCGACAGCGAGGGGCTACACCTTC
CASSVATARGYTF
>NA|many|TRBV12-3/TRBV12-4|TRBJ2-2
TGTGCCAGCAGACCTCCTAGGTCAGCGAACACCGGGGAGCTGTTTTTT
CASRPPRSANTGELFF
>TRBD1|NA|TRBV29-1|TRBJ1-1
TGCAGCGTTGGGACAGGGACTTCAGTGAACACTGAAGCTTTCTTT
CSVGTGTSVNTEAFF
>TRBD1|many|TRBV7-6|TRBJ1-1
TGTGCCAGCAGCCCGCGGTACAGGGGGCGTTCGGACACTGAAGCTTTCTTT
CASSPRYRGRSDTEAFF
>TRBD2|many|TRBV7-6|TRBJ2-1
TGTGCCAGCAGCTTAGGAACGATAGCGGGGGGAAACAATGAGCAGTTCTTC
CASSLGTIAGGNNEQFF
>NA|many|TRBV2|TRBJ1-2
TGTGCCAGCAGTGAAGCAGGGGGTGAAGGCTACACCTTC
CASSEAGGEGYTF